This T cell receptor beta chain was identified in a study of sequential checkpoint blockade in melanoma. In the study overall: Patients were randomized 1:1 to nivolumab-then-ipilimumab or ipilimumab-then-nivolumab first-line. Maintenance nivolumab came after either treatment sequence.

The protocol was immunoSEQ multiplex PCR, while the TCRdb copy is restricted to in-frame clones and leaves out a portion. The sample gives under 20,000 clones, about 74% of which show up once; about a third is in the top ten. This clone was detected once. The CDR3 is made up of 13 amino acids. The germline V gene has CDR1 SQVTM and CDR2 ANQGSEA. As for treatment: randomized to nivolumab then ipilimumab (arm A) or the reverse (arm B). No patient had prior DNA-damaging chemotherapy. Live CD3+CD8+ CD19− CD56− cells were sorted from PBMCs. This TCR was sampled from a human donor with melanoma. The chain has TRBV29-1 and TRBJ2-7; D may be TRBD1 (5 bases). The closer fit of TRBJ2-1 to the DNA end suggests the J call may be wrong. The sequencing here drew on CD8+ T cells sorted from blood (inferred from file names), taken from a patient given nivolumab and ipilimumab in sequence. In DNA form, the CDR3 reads TGCAGCGTCGCACGACAGTCCTACAATGAGCAGTTCTTC. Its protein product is CSVARQSYNEQFF.